The 23 T cell receptor beta chains reported below all come from one sample, sequenced in a study of blood T cell repertoires in COVID-19. The protocol was immunoSEQ multiplex PCR, while the TCRdb copy is restricted to in-frame clones and leaves out a portion. Among about 91,000 clones listed, around 72% were seen once. The specimen sequenced was peripheral blood. These receptors were collected from a man between 65 and 80 years old with acute or convalescent COVID-19.

This clone has a single count. V gene TRBV27 combines with J gene TRBJ2-3, with TRBD1 matching 7 bases. J gave up 1 base and V 3 bases, and 1 base lay outside the gene matches. Looked up from germline, CDR1 is MNHEY and CDR2 is SMNVEV (reference sequence). The CDR3 is 14 amino acids. CDR3 sequence reads: CASSFTGGTDTQYF. CDR3 sequence (DNA): TGTGCCAGCAGTTTTACAGGGGGCACAGATACGCAGTATTTT.

This clone has only a few counts. The J gene is TRBJ2-1, the V gene TRBV7-3; 9 bases agree with TRBD2. After removal of 5 bases from V and 8 bases from J, the junction contained 13 bases not matched to a gene. Germline V gene data show CDR1 as SGHTA and CDR2 as FQGTGA. The CDR3 runs 16 residues. The CDR3 loop reads CASSTLGGRAGDEQFF. The CDR3 bases are TGTGCCAGCAGCACCCTTGGCGGGAGGGCCGGGGATGAGCAGTTCTTC.

V usage is TRBV18 and J usage is TRBJ1-3, with 7 bases aligning to TRBD1. CDR1 and CDR2 (germline): KGHSH, LQKENI. V lost 0 bases, J lost 8 bases, and 4 bases stayed unmatched. The CDR3 loop spans 14 amino acids. The CDR3 nucleotides read TGTGCCAGCTCACCACCGGGTAGGGGGCACACCATATATTTT. It is translated as CASSPPGRGHTIYF.

This clone turned up a few times. The chain uses TRBV18 and TRBJ1-2, with 7 positions matching TRBD1. The trim removed 2 bases at V and 5 bases at J, leaving 2 bases unmatched. This CDR3 has 13 residues. Looked up from germline, CDR1 is KGHSH and CDR2 is LQKENI. The CDR3 spells CASSPGTDYGYTF. In DNA form, the CDR3 reads TGTGCCAGCTCACCAGGGACAGATTATGGCTACACCTTC.

The gene calls are TRBV11-2 and TRBJ1-6; TRBD1 agrees at 7 bases. The germline V gene encodes CDR1 SGHAT and CDR2 FQNNGV. The trim removed 0 bases at V and 10 bases at J, leaving 9 bases unmatched. CDR3 length equals 16 residues. DNA for the CDR3: TGTGCCAGCAGCTTAGACTATGACAGGGTAGGGTCACCCCTCCACTTT. Protein: CASSLDYDRVGSPLHF.

This chain links TRBV18 with TRBJ1-3; D perhaps matches TRBD1 (6 bases). CDR1 is KGHSH, CDR2 LQKENI, per germline. The V end lost 3 bases, the J end lost 1 base, and 16 bases lay between the germline ends. The CDR3 covers 17 residues. The chain's CDR3 is CASSPYRDTGSGNTIYF. CDR3 in DNA: TGTGCCAGCTCACCGTACCGGGACACCGGATCTGGAAACACCATATATTTT.

In this sample, this clone turned up once. J is TRBJ1-5 and V is TRBV27, with D perhaps TRBD1 (6 bases). This CDR3 has 14 amino acids. Germline CDR1 reads MNHEY; CDR2 reads SMNVEV (reference sequence). Deletions cut 5 bases from V and 5 bases from J, with 13 bases between. CDR3 amino acids: CASSPPQGYQPQHF. CDR3 nucleotides: TGTGCCAGCAGTCCCCCACAGGGATATCAGCCCCAGCATTTT.

V and J are TRBV6-2 or TRBV6-3 and TRBJ1-2, with 7 bases lining up with TRBD1. V was clipped by 5 bases and J by 4 bases; unmatched bases: 7. Germline V gives CDR1 MNHEY, CDR2 SVGEGT. This CDR3 region has 14 residues. The CDR3 sequence: CASSPWGQTYGYTF. The CDR3 DNA reads as TGTGCCAGCAGTCCGTGGGGACAGACCTATGGCTACACCTTC.

V and J are TRBV4-1 and TRBJ2-2; TRBD2 is a possible D gene (6 bases). CDR1 and CDR2 from the germline V gene are MGHRA and YSYEKL. The CDR3 is 17 residues long. V lost 3 bases to trimming and J lost 1 base, with 15 bases between them. CDR3 sequence (DNA): TGCGCCAGCAGCCAGGGGGTGGTAGCGGTGAACACCGGGGAGCTGTTTTTT. Amino acid sequence: CASSQGVVAVNTGELFF.

The chain couples TRBV5-1 to TRBJ2-5, with 10 nucleotides matching TRBD1. The V gene end was trimmed by 4 bases and the J gene end by 5 bases; junction bases not matched to a gene: 5. This CDR3 region has 14 residues. Germline-derived CDR1 and CDR2 are SGHRS and YFSETQ. CDR3 in DNA: TGCGCCAGCAGCGCCGGGACAGGGGACGAGACCCAGTACTTC. It yields the protein CASSAGTGDETQYF.

V usage is TRBV30 and J usage is TRBJ2-1; weak D call: TRBD2 (5 bases). The V gene lost 2 bases and the J gene lost 5 bases, with 10 bases spanning the gap. The CDR3 contains 13 residues. Germline loops: CDR1 GTSNPN, CDR2 SVGIG (reference sequence). The CDR3 DNA sequence: TGTGCCTGGAGTTACCGGGGAAACAATGAGCAGTTCTTC. Translated, it gives CAWSYRGNNEQFF.

J is TRBJ2-2 and V is TRBV18; D is possibly TRBD1 (6 bases). The CDR3 covers 15 residues. Germline loops: CDR1 KGHSH, CDR2 LQKENI. Trimming left V 3 bases short and J 7 bases short, with 15 bases between. The CDR3 protein is CASSPQYRAGGELFF. Here the CDR3 DNA reads TGTGCCAGCTCACCTCAGTACAGGGCGGGCGGGGAGCTGTTTTTT.

The rearrangement links TRBV11-3 to TRBJ2-5, with 9 bases aligning to TRBD2. The J segment lost 0 bases and the V segment lost 1 base, leaving 3 bases of the junction unmatched. CDR1 is SGHNT and CDR2 is YENEEA in the germline V gene. This CDR3 spans 16 amino acids. CDR3 nucleotide sequence: TGTGCCAGCAGCTTAGGGGTAGCGGGAGACCAAGAGACCCAGTACTTC. Protein: CASSLGVAGDQETQYF.

The chain employs TRBV14 and TRBJ1-2; D gene uncertain. Per germline, CDR1 SGHDN and CDR2 FVKESK. This CDR3 has 13 amino acids. The V end was cut by 1 base, the J end by 6 bases, with 9 bases between. CDR3 bases: TGTGCCAGCAGCCAAGTACTCGGTCATGGCTACACCTTC. It codes for CASSQVLGHGYTF.

The J gene is TRBJ1-2, the V gene TRBV6-5; D is ambiguous. The V end lost 6 bases, the J end lost 3 bases, and 11 bases lay between the germline ends. The CDR3 runs to 13 residues. The germline CDR1 and CDR2 sequences are MNHEY and SVGAGI. CDR3 bases: TGTGCCAGCAGAAATACAGCGGACTATGGCTACACCTTC. Translated: CASRNTADYGYTF.

This chain links TRBV9 with TRBJ2-7; 7 bases are shared with TRBD1. The germline gives CDR1 SGDLS, CDR2 YYNGEE. With 0 bases clipped from V and 1 base from J, the junction kept 4 bases outside the gene matches. The CDR3 is made up of 15 amino acids. The CDR3 spells CASSVDFRGSYEQYF. The CDR3 bases are TGTGCCAGCAGCGTAGATTTCAGGGGGTCCTACGAGCAGTACTTC.

This chain connects TRBV5-5 to TRBJ2-7, with TRBD2 matching over 12 bases. The CDR3 runs to 15 residues. V lost 8 bases, J lost 7 bases, and 13 bases stayed unmatched. Germline-derived CDR1 and CDR2 are SGHKS and YYEKEE (reference sequence). The chain's CDR3 is CASRQETSGGREQYF. CDR3 DNA sequence: TGTGCCAGTAGACAGGAGACTAGCGGGGGCCGGGAGCAGTACTTC.

J is TRBJ2-1 and V is TRBV5-1, with 8 bases lining up with TRBD2. Germline CDR1 and CDR2: SGHRS and YFSETQ. The V and J ends lost 3 bases and 0 bases, in that order; junction bases with no gene match: 5. The length of the CDR3 is 16 residues. The CDR3 loop reads CASSSSSGSSYNEQFF. CDR3 bases: TGCGCCAGCAGCTCGTCAAGCGGGAGCTCCTACAATGAGCAGTTCTTC.

The V gene is TRBV11-1, the J gene TRBJ2-3, with D unresolved. This CDR3 has 12 amino acids. Germline V gives CDR1 SGHAT, CDR2 FQDESV (reference sequence). V lost 0 bases and J lost 7, with 5 bases in between. CDR3 nucleotides: TGTGCCAGCAGCTTAGCTCCAAATACGCAGTATTTT. This encodes CASSLAPNTQYF.

This chain joins TRBV5-6 and TRBJ1-5; D remains ambiguous. The V end was cut by 3 bases, the J end by 0 bases, with 13 bases between. Per the germline V gene, CDR1 is SGHDT and CDR2 is YYEEEE. CDR3 length: 16 amino acids. The CDR3 loop reads CASSSLYQNSNQPQHF. DNA of the CDR3: TGTGCCAGCAGCTCCCTGTATCAGAATAGCAATCAGCCCCAGCATTTT. Supplemented by reference TRBV5-6 and TRBJ1-5, the full variable domain reads DAGVTQSPTHLIKTRGQQVTLRCSPKSGHDTVSWYQQALGQGPQFIFQYYEEEERQRGNFPDRFSGHQFPNYSSELNVNALLLGDSALYLCASSSLYQNSNQPQHFGDGTRLSIL.

The chain uses TRBV30 and TRBJ1-2; 8 bases are shared with TRBD1. Trimming at V came to 8 bases and at J to 4 bases, leaving 12 bases not matched to a gene. This CDR3 spans 14 amino acids. Germline-derived CDR1 and CDR2 are GTSNPN and SVGIG (reference sequence). In DNA, the CDR3 is TGTGCCGCGACCGGGACAGGAGCCCTCTATGGCTACACCTTC. Encoded protein: CAATGTGALYGYTF. The entire variable domain, with the rest obtained from reference TRBV30 and TRBJ1-2, is as follows: SQTIHQWPATLVQPVGSPLSLECTVEGTSNPNLYWYRQAAGRGLQLLFYSVGIGQISSEVPQNLSASRPQDRQFILSSKKLLLSDSGFYLCAATGTGALYGYTFGSGTRLTVV.

The chain joins TRBV7-8 to TRBJ1-5; D gene unclear. Trimming pared 1 base from V and 0 bases from J, leaving 4 bases between. Germline V lookup: CDR1 SGHVS, CDR2 FQNEAQ. The CDR3 is 14 residues long. CDR3 nucleotides: TGTGCCAGCAGCTTAGACAGTAGCAATCAGCCCCAGCATTTT. Its protein is CASSLDSSNQPQHF.

This chain joins TRBV28 and TRBJ2-7; the D is unclear. The CDR3 runs to 13 residues. Trimming took off 5 bases at V and 7 bases at J, with 15 bases between the two ends. The V gene's germline CDR1 is MDHEN and CDR2 SYDVKM. CDR3 nucleotides: TGTGCCAGCAGTCCCCCCACGGGTAGGGAGCAGTACTTC. It encodes CASSPPTGREQYF.